Following are 29 T cell receptor beta chains from one sample sequenced in a study of OX40 agonist ivuxolimab in advanced cancers. Clones were read by immunoSEQ multiplex PCR, and TCRdb kept only the in-frame ones, dropping some. The data contain tens of thousands of clones, around 91% of them seen just once; the ten biggest clones take up under 0.35%. Sequenced here: CD4+ or CD8+ T cells sorted from blood, sampled in a trial of the OX40 agonist ivuxolimab. All receptors derive from an adult with an advanced solid tumor such as melanoma, head and neck, liver or kidney cancer.

The rearrangement links TRBV11-2 to TRBJ2-3, with D perhaps matching TRBD1 or TRBD2 (5 bases each). Trimming took off 3 bases at V and 6 bases at J, with 10 bases between the two ends. CDR1 and CDR2 from the germline V gene are SGHAT and FQNNGV. There are 13 residues in the CDR3. The CDR3 DNA reads TGTGCCAGCAGCTTTTGGGGGTCCGATACGCAGTATTTT. This gives the protein CASSFWGSDTQYF.

The rearrangement links TRBV7-2 to TRBJ1-5; maybe TRBD1 (5 bases). The length of the CDR3 is 18 residues. Deletions cut 5 bases from V and 4 bases from J, with 24 bases between. Germline V gene data show CDR1 as SGHTA and CDR2 as FQGNSA. The CDR3 nucleotides read TGTGCCAGCAGCCCTTGGGGGGGAGTTACTGGTTCTAATCAGCCCCAGCATTTT. Protein sequence: CASSPWGGVTGSNQPQHF.

The V call is TRBV2, the J call TRBJ1-2; weak D call: TRBD1 (6 bases). V shed 3 bases and J shed 4 bases, with 15 bases lying between them. The CDR3 length is 15 residues. The V gene's germline CDR1 is SNHLY and CDR2 FYNNEI. The CDR3 coding sequence is TGTGCCAGCAGTGAGTTACAGGGTGGTCGCTATGGCTACACCTTC. Protein sequence: CASSELQGGRYGYTF.

V and J are TRBV19 and TRBJ1-5; D is possibly TRBD1 (5 bases). The germline V gene has CDR1 LNHDA and CDR2 SQIVND (reference sequence). This CDR3 has 14 amino acids. Trimming removed 3 bases at V and 4 bases at J, with 10 bases between. The CDR3 DNA sequence: TGTGCCAGTAGTATCCAAGGGGCGAATCAGCCCCAGCATTTT. It encodes CASSIQGANQPQHF.

This sequence joins TRBV7-8 and TRBJ2-5, with 7 bases that match TRBD1. Germline lookup yields CDR1 SGHVS and CDR2 FQNEAQ. The CDR3 contains 15 residues. V shed 5 bases and J 4 bases; nucleotides not matched to a gene: 10. CDR3 DNA: TGTGCCAGCAGCCGAGACAGGGTTTTAAGAGAGACCCAGTACTTC. Protein product: CASSRDRVLRETQYF. The variable domain in full, completed from reference TRBV7-8 and TRBJ2-5, reads GAGVSQSPRYKVAKRGQDVALRCDPISGHVSLFWYQQALGQGPEFLTYFQNEAQLDKSGLPSDRFFAERPEGSVSTLKIQRTQQEDSAVYLCASSRDRVLRETQYFGPGTRLLVL.

The chain recombines TRBV11-2 with TRBJ2-3; D may be TRBD1 (5 bases). V was trimmed by 3 bases and J by 3 bases, leaving 16 bases between them. Germline values: CDR1 SGHAT, CDR2 FQNNGV. The CDR3 spans 16 residues. CDR3 region: CASSFQGGGSTDTQYF. As DNA, the CDR3 is TGTGCCAGCAGCTTTCAGGGTGGCGGTTCTACAGATACGCAGTATTTT.

The chain links TRBV19 to TRBJ2-7; 9 bases align to TRBD1. CDR1 and CDR2 from the germline V gene are LNHDA and SQIVND (reference sequence). The CDR3 consists of 13 residues. Germline trimming cut 8 bases from V and 7 bases from J; bases unmatched to any gene: 9. CDR3 bases: TGTGCCAGTTTGACAGGGGGTAAAAGGGAGCAGTACTTC. It is translated as CASLTGGKREQYF.

The gene calls are TRBV29-1 and TRBJ2-5; D is tentatively TRBD1 or TRBD2 (5 bases each). The V and J ends lost 6 bases and 7 bases respectively, with 15 bases between them. CDR3 length equals 12 residues. Germline assignment: CDR1 SQVTM and CDR2 ANQGSEA. The chain's CDR3 is CSVAGTEPTQYF. In nucleotides, the CDR3 is TGCAGCGTGGCCGGGACCGAGCCGACCCAGTACTTC.

The chain links TRBV5-8 to TRBJ1-1, with 9 bases identical to TRBD1. This CDR3 is 16 amino acids long. Looked up from germline, CDR1 is SGHTS and CDR2 is YDEGEE. The V and J ends lost 3 bases and 1 base, in that order; junction bases with no gene match: 7. The CDR3 loop is CASSSGQGRENTEAFF. Here the CDR3 DNA reads TGTGCCAGCAGCTCTGGACAGGGGAGGGAGAACACTGAAGCTTTCTTT.

The J gene is TRBJ1-5, the V gene TRBV19; a possible D gene is TRBD1 (6 bases). The ends were cut back, 5 bases at V and 4 bases at J, with 12 bases in the middle. The germline V gene has CDR1 LNHDA and CDR2 SQIVND (reference sequence). The CDR3 loop spans 14 amino acids. CDR3 bases: TGTGCCAGTAGTCCTACACAGGGAAATCAGCCCCAGCATTTT. Translation gives CASSPTQGNQPQHF.

The genes are TRBV5-5 and TRBJ1-5; D remains ambiguous. V lost 0 bases to trimming and J lost 5 bases, with 18 bases between them. Germline V gene data show CDR1 as SGHKS and CDR2 as YYEKEE (reference sequence). This CDR3 spans 17 amino acids. As DNA, the CDR3 is TGTGCCAGCAGCTTGGAGGCTGCGGACGGGGAATATCAGCCCCAGCATTTT. It is translated as CASSLEAADGEYQPQHF.

The chain joins TRBV5-5 to TRBJ1-5; D not resolved. Trimming pared 4 bases from V and 3 bases from J, leaving 14 bases between. There are 15 residues in the CDR3. CDR1 is SGHKS, CDR2 YYEKEE, per germline (reference sequence). The DNA of the CDR3 is TGTGCCAGCAGCCCAGAACGGTGGGCCAATCAGCCCCAGCATTTT. Its protein product is CASSPERWANQPQHF.

The chain uses TRBV7-9 and TRBJ1-1; a weak D match, TRBD1 (5 bases). The V gene lost 4 bases and the J gene lost 3 bases, with 12 bases spanning the gap. Germline V lookup: CDR1 SEHNR, CDR2 FQNEAQ (reference sequence). The CDR3 totals 14 residues. The CDR3 is CASSYFQGDTEAFF. The CDR3 DNA sequence: TGTGCCAGCAGCTATTTCCAGGGAGACACTGAAGCTTTCTTT.

V gene TRBV5-1 combines with J gene TRBJ2-2; no firm D call. Germline V gives CDR1 SGHRS, CDR2 YFSETQ. V lost 1 base to trimming and J lost 2 bases, with 9 bases between them. CDR3 length equals 15 residues. The CDR3 nucleotides are TGCGCCAGCAGCTTGACGACGGCTAACACCGGGGAGCTGTTTTTT. Translating it yields CASSLTTANTGELFF.

J is TRBJ1-2 and V is TRBV6-5; D gene uncertain. The V gene's germline CDR1 is MNHEY and CDR2 SVGAGI. Trimming took 6 bases from V and 8 from J, leaving 19 bases between them. This CDR3 spans 14 amino acids. CDR3 sequence: CASSHPNSHGGYTF. The CDR3 DNA follows: TGTGCCAGCAGCCATCCCAATTCGCACGGCGGCTACACCTTC.

The chain employs TRBV4-1 and TRBJ1-6, with 10 bases fitting TRBD1. Trimming at V came to 1 base and at J to 2 bases, leaving 5 bases not matched to a gene. The CDR3 spans 18 residues. CDR1 and CDR2 (germline): MGHRA, YSYEKL. The CDR3 spells CASSQARDRGTYNSPLHF. The CDR3, as DNA: TGCGCCAGCAGCCAAGCCCGGGACAGGGGAACCTATAATTCACCCCTCCACTTT.

The chain is built from TRBV5-5 and TRBJ1-1; D perhaps matches TRBD1 (5 bases). The CDR3 extends over 16 amino acids. The germline V gene has CDR1 SGHKS and CDR2 YYEKEE (reference sequence). Trimming took 4 bases from V and 1 from J, leaving 17 bases between them. CDR3 protein: CASSRGDVRPNTEAFF. The CDR3 bases are TGTGCCAGCAGCCGGGGGGACGTTCGTCCGAACACTGAAGCTTTCTTT.

This clone appeared a single time. J is TRBJ2-5 and V is TRBV7-9; D may correspond to TRBD1 or TRBD2 (5 bases each). Germline assignment: CDR1 SEHNR and CDR2 FQNEAQ (reference sequence). This CDR3 region has 15 residues. With 3 bases removed from V and 5 bases from J, the gap between germline ends came to 16 bases. This chain's CDR3 is CASSFGDGGRETQYF. CDR3 in DNA: TGTGCCAGCAGCTTTGGGGATGGGGGTCGCGAGACCCAGTACTTC.

This rearrangement joins TRBV19 to TRBJ1-2, with D tentatively TRBD1 (5 bases). The V gene lost 2 bases and the J gene lost 5 bases, with 9 bases spanning the gap. The CDR3 extends over 13 amino acids. Germline V gene data show CDR1 as LNHDA and CDR2 as SQIVND (reference sequence). Written as DNA, the CDR3 is TGTGCCAGTAGTATACAGGGAGGGTATGGCTACACCTTC. Translating it yields CASSIQGGYGYTF.

The rearrangement links TRBV5-1 to TRBJ2-7; D not certain. Germline CDR1 SGHRS, CDR2 YFSETQ. The CDR3 sequence is 14 residues long. V shed 5 bases and J shed 1 base, with 13 bases lying between them. Written as DNA, the CDR3 is TGCGCCAGCAGACGAGGACCGGATTCCTACGAGCAGTACGTC. Its protein is CASRRGPDSYEQYV.

The chain is built from TRBV28 and TRBJ1-2; 7 bases align to TRBD1. V lost 3 bases to trimming and J lost 4 bases; unmatched junction nucleotides: 5. The CDR3 is 14 amino acids. Germline values: CDR1 MDHEN, CDR2 SYDVKM. CDR3 in DNA: TGTGCCAGCAGTTTGCAAGGGGGCGGCTATGGCTACACCTTC. Amino acids: CASSLQGGGYGYTF.

This clone was seen just once. This sequence joins TRBV27 and TRBJ1-1; D is unresolved. This CDR3 region has 14 residues. The V end lost 6 bases, the J end lost 1 base, and 12 bases lay between the germline ends. The germline V gene encodes CDR1 MNHEY and CDR2 SMNVEV (reference sequence). The CDR3 DNA sequence: TGTGCCAGCAGACTTCAGGCCGGGAACACTGAAGCTTTCTTT. Translation gives CASRLQAGNTEAFF.

The genes are TRBV7-2 and TRBJ2-1; D gene ambiguous. The CDR3 is 15 amino acids. Germline V CDR1 and CDR2: SGHTA, FQGNSA. With 0 bases removed from V and 1 base from J, the gap between germline ends came to 7 bases. The chain's CDR3 is CASSLAGFSYNEQFF. The CDR3 DNA sequence: TGTGCCAGCAGCTTAGCAGGGTTTTCCTACAATGAGCAGTTCTTC. Supplemented by reference TRBV7-2 and TRBJ2-1, the full variable domain reads GAGVSQSPSNKVTEKGKDVELRCDPISGHTALYWYRQSLGQGLEFLIYFQGNSAPDKSGLPSDRFSAERTGGSVSTLTIQRTQQEDSAVYLCASSLAGFSYNEQFFGPGTRLTVL.

The chain employs TRBV28 and TRBJ1-2, with D perhaps matching TRBD1 (5 bases). Trimming removed 7 bases at V and 3 bases at J, with 9 bases between. The CDR3 is 12 residues long. Germline V gene sequence: CDR1 MDHEN, CDR2 SYDVKM. CDR3 coding DNA: TGTGCCAGCAAACAGACAGACTATGGCTACACCTTC. Protein product: CASKQTDYGYTF.

The rearrangement links TRBV5-1 to TRBJ1-1; no clear D gene. Germline loops: CDR1 SGHRS, CDR2 YFSETQ. The CDR3 has 12 amino acids. The V end lost 2 bases, the J end lost 6 bases, and 8 bases lay between the germline ends. The CDR3 is CASSFAGSEAFF. CDR3 DNA sequence: TGCGCCAGCAGCTTTGCGGGATCTGAAGCTTTCTTT. Looking up the rest from reference TRBV5-1 and TRBJ1-1 gives the full variable domain: KAGVTQTPRYLIKTRGQQVTLSCSPISGHRSVSWYQQTPGQGLQFLFEYFSETQRNKGNFPGRFSGRQFSNSRSEMNVSTLELGDSALYLCASSFAGSEAFFGQGTRLTVV.

The chain couples TRBV5-1 to TRBJ2-5; D is possibly TRBD2 (6 bases). The CDR3 has 16 amino acids. V was shortened by 0 bases and J by 5 bases, with 17 bases between the two germline ends. Germline values: CDR1 SGHRS, CDR2 YFSETQ. CDR3 in amino acids: CASSLGSSDTSETQYF. In DNA form, the CDR3 reads TGCGCCAGCAGCTTGGGTTCTAGCGATACGTCGGAGACCCAGTACTTC.

The V call is TRBV5-4, the J call TRBJ1-1; D unresolved. The CDR3 covers 13 residues. Germline V gene lookup returns CDR1 SGHNT and CDR2 YYREEE (reference sequence). V was shortened by 3 bases and J by 6 bases, with 12 bases between the two germline ends. The CDR3 coding sequence is TGTGCCAGCAGCTCCCCTTCTGGCCCTGAAGCTTTCTTT. This codes for CASSSPSGPEAFF. The full variable domain, rest sourced from reference TRBV5-4 and TRBJ1-1, is ETGVTQSPTHLIKTRGQQVTLRCSSQSGHNTVSWYQQALGQGPQFIFQYYREEENGRGNFPPRFSGLQFPNYSSELNVNALELDDSALYLCASSSPSGPEAFFGQGTRLTVV.

The J gene is TRBJ2-4, the V gene TRBV5-1, with 12 bases that match TRBD1. The CDR3 sequence is 16 residues long. The ends lost 4 bases at V and 3 bases at J; junction bases unmatched: 5. Germline CDR1 reads SGHRS; CDR2 reads YFSETQ. In nucleotides, the CDR3 is TGCGCCAGCAGCACGGGACAGGGGGCAGACAAAAACATTCAGTACTTC. It encodes CASSTGQGADKNIQYF.

The chain employs TRBV10-3 and TRBJ1-5; maybe TRBD1 (5 bases). Germline-derived CDR1 and CDR2 are ENHRY and SYGVKD. There are 14 residues in the CDR3. The ends were cut back, 8 bases at V and 3 bases at J, with 14 bases in the middle. This chain's CDR3 is CAIGRDVYNQPQHF. Written as DNA, the CDR3 is TGTGCCATCGGAAGGGACGTATACAATCAGCCCCAGCATTTT.